These 4 T cell receptor beta chains were sequenced from one sample in a study of blood T cells in healthy people across ages. The second PCR ran roughly 6 to 11 cycles with a sample-barcoded 5' primer and J-beta primers. Each CDR3 protein gets one entry after TCRdb re-called the 5' RACE reads with MiXCR. The sample yields roughly 1.6 million distinct CDR3 sequences, 30% to 35% seen once. Sequencing used blood. The source is a woman aged 25 to 39 in good health.

The chain joins TRBV5-1 to TRBJ1-2; the D is unclear. Trimming left V 4 bases short and J 8 bases short, with 21 bases between. Germline V CDR1 and CDR2: SGHRS, YFSETQ. The CDR3 is 15 amino acids. CDR3 sequence reads: CASSPFYGRAGGYTF. The CDR3 nucleotides read TGCGCCAGCAGCCCCTTTTATGGACGCGCTGGCGGCTACACCTTC.

This clonotype was observed a handful of times. The chain has TRBV27 and TRBJ2-6; the D is unclear. The CDR3 runs 16 residues. Germline assignment: CDR1 MNHEY and CDR2 SMNVEV (reference sequence). V lost 6 bases and J 0 bases, leaving 12 bases between the germline ends. The CDR3 DNA is TGTGCCAGCAGCCAAATCAGGCCCTCTGGGGCCAACGTCCTGACTTTC. It specifies CASSQIRPSGANVLTF.

The table lists this clonotype with a few counts. The V and J genes are TRBV12-5 and TRBJ2-3, with 10 positions matching TRBD2. There are 14 residues in the CDR3. V dropped 4 bases and J dropped 6; count of bases not matched to a gene: 4. In germline, CDR1 is LGHNT, CDR2 FRNRAP. The CDR3 region is CASGSDSGRDTQYF. As DNA, the CDR3 is TGTGCTAGTGGTTCGGATAGCGGGAGGGATACGCAGTATTTT.

The chain uses TRBV14 and TRBJ2-4, with D possibly TRBD2 on 6 matching bases. CDR3 size: 15 residues. The V gene lost 1 base and the J gene lost 8 bases, with 15 bases spanning the gap. Germline loops: CDR1 SGHDN, CDR2 FVKESK. Here the CDR3 reads CASSQVDDREDIQYF. The CDR3 region has the DNA TGTGCCAGCAGCCAAGTAGACGATAGGGAGGACATTCAGTACTTC. Drawing the rest from reference TRBV14 and TRBJ2-4, the complete variable domain is EAGVTQFPSHSVIEKGQTVTLRCDPISGHDNLYWYRRVMGKEIKFLLHFVKESKQDESGMPNNRFLAERTGGTYSTLKVQPAELEDSGVYFCASSQVDDREDIQYFGAGTRLSVL.